Listed here are 28 T cell receptor beta chains from one sample, sequenced in a study of T cell clonality in common variable immunodeficiency. Their antigens are not known. Overall study results and limits: Common variable immunodeficiency TCR beta sequences reportedly had fewer deletions and N-nucleotide insertions.

Using immunoSEQ multiplex PCR, the repertoire was profiled, and TCRdb retains in-frame clones only, with some absent. The sample contains more than 10,000 clones, none of them singletons. Sequencing was performed on peripheral blood mononuclear cells. These receptors were obtained from a human donor with common variable immunodeficiency.

With regard to this clone: The read terminates 3 residues before the CDR3 end, so the remaining end is supplied by the germline J gene. J is TRBJ1-1 and V is TRBV18; TRBD1 might be the D (6 bases). Between the trimmed V and J ends, which lost 6 bases and 4 bases, there was a span of 12 bases. CDR3 length: 13 residues. Germline V gene lookup returns CDR1 KGHSH and CDR2 LQKENI. The CDR3 reads CASSLTGSTEAFF. Partial CDR3 DNA: TGTGCCAGCTCGCTTACAGGGAGCACTGAA.

A note on this clone: Read coverage stops 3 residues before the CDR3 terminus; the germline J gene supplies the remainder. The genes are TRBV19 and TRBJ2-7; 7 nucleotides agree with TRBD1. J lost 5 bases, V lost 4 bases, and 11 bases had no gene match. The germline V gene encodes CDR1 LNHDA and CDR2 SQIVND (reference sequence). This CDR3 region has 15 residues. CDR3 bases read: TGTGCCAGTAGTACCACGACAGGGTTAATGAACGAG. Protein product: CASSTTTGLMNE. The CDR3 in full is CASSTTTGLMNEQYF.

As to this clone: Read coverage stops 3 residues before the CDR3 terminus; the germline J gene supplies the remainder. V and J are TRBV18 and TRBJ1-5, with 7 bases that match TRBD1. The V gene's germline CDR1 is KGHSH and CDR2 LQKENI. J gave up 2 bases and V 3 bases, and 4 bases lay outside the gene matches. The CDR3 covers 15 residues. The CDR3 protein is CASSPGQAGNQPQHF. The CDR3 DNA, read in part, is TGTGCCAGCTCACCTGGACAGGCAGGCAATCAGCCC.

This clone was seen at least ten times. The CDR3 is cut off 3 residues early in the read; its end comes from the germline J gene. The genes are TRBV19 and TRBJ1-5, with 10 bases lining up with TRBD1. From germline, CDR1 is LNHDA and CDR2 SQIVND (reference sequence). The CDR3 consists of 14 residues. V trimming: 9 bases; J trimming: 3 bases; junction bases outside the gene matches: 5. The CDR3 is CASQDRGNNQPQHF. Incomplete CDR3 DNA: TGTGCCAGCCAGGACAGGGGGAACAATCAGCCC.

This clone was picked up a small number of times. The read terminates 3 residues before the CDR3 end, so the remaining end is supplied by the germline J gene. The chain links TRBV6-1 to TRBJ1-6, with TRBD1 matching 7 bases. This CDR3 contains 16 residues. The germline V gene encodes CDR1 MNHNS and CDR2 SASEGT. V was clipped by 6 bases and J by 5 bases; unmatched bases: 10. Partial CDR3 DNA: TGTGCCAGCAGGGAAATGACAGGGTGGGATAATTCACCC. Amino acid sequence: CASREMTGWDNSP. The CDR3 in its entirety is CASREMTGWDNSPLHF.

Many counts were recorded for this clone. The read terminates 3 residues ahead of where the CDR3 ends, so the germline J gene completes it. V is TRBV7-6 and J is TRBJ2-3; 7 positions match TRBD2. Trimming removed 1 base from V and 1 base from J; junction bases left unmatched: 8. The CDR3 spans 17 residues. Germline CDR1 reads SGHVS; CDR2 reads FNYEAQ. The CDR3 loop is CASSLVSAGRGTDTQYF. The DNA read from the CDR3 is TGTGCCAGCAGCTTAGTGTCCGCAGGGAGGGGCACAGATACG.

This clone was seen a handful of times. The read stops 3 residues short of the end of the CDR3; the missing end is completed from the germline J gene. The sample carries other DNA sequences with the same CDR3. V and J are TRBV30 and TRBJ1-1; D is possibly TRBD1 (5 bases). Between the trimmed V and J ends, which lost 5 bases and 1 base, there was a span of 8 bases. This CDR3 is 12 amino acids long. Germline V gene sequence: CDR1 GTSNPN, CDR2 SVGIG (reference sequence). The part of the CDR3 DNA that was read is TGTGCCTGGTCGCAGGGGAACACTGAA. Its protein is CAWSQGNTE. The CDR3, in full, reads CAWSQGNTEAFF.

A word on this clone: The read is 3 residues too short to cover the CDR3 end, so that end is filled in from the germline J gene. This chain uses TRBV29-1 with TRBJ2-5; no clear D gene. The CDR3 loop spans 12 amino acids. Trimming took 0 bases from V and 4 from J, leaving 6 bases between them. CDR1 is SQVTM, CDR2 ANQGSEA, per germline. The CDR3 region is CSVEDQGETQYF. The sequenced part of the CDR3 DNA is TGCAGCGTTGAAGATCAAGGAGAGACC. Looking up the rest from reference TRBV29-1 and TRBJ2-5 gives the full variable domain: SAVISQKPSRDICQRGTSLTIQCQVDSQVTMMFWYRQQPGQSLTLIATANQGSEATYESGFVIDKFPISRPNLTFSTLTVSNMSPEDSSIYLCSVEDQGETQYFGPGTRLLVL.

With respect to this clone: The sequenced fragment ends 3 residues before the CDR3 boundary, so the rest is inferred from the germline J gene. The chain couples TRBV5-1 to TRBJ2-2, with 12 bases aligning to TRBD2. Germline loops: CDR1 SGHRS, CDR2 YFSETQ. The CDR3 contains 17 residues. With 2 bases clipped from V and 0 bases from J, the junction kept 2 bases outside the gene matches. CDR3 DNA, as far as it was read: TGCGCCAGCAGCTTCTGGACTAGCGGGACGAACACCGGGGAG. Its translation: CASSFWTSGTNTGE. The full CDR3 sequence reads CASSFWTSGTNTGELFF.

The covered CDR3 bases are TGTGCCAGCAGCTTAACGGGACAGGGCTACGAG. Amino acid sequence: CASSLTGQGYE. The CDR3 as a whole reads CASSLTGQGYEQYF. The rearrangement joins TRBV7-9 to TRBJ2-7; 9 positions match TRBD1. The read falls 3 residues short of the CDR3 end, and the missing part is taken from the germline J gene. Losses at the gene ends were 2 bases for V and 3 bases for J; bases not matched to a gene: 2. CDR1 is SEHNR and CDR2 is FQNEAQ in the germline V gene (reference sequence). The CDR3 spans 14 residues.

Remarks on this clone: The read ends 3 residues before the CDR3 terminus; that terminus is restored from the germline J gene. The gene calls are TRBV30 and TRBJ1-5; TRBD1 is a possible D gene (5 bases). Per germline, CDR1 GTSNPN and CDR2 SVGIG (reference sequence). This CDR3 is 13 amino acids long. Trimming left V 1 base short and J 5 bases short, with 9 bases between. The sequenced CDR3 bases are TGTGCCTGGAGTGGACAGACAGATCAGCCC. Encoded protein: CAWSGQTDQP. The whole CDR3 is CAWSGQTDQPQHF.

The sequenced part of the CDR3 DNA is TGTGCCAGTGGGACCGGGACAGGGGATGAG. This sequence encodes CASGTGTGDE. The whole CDR3 sequence is CASGTGTGDEQFF. The chain combines TRBV19 with TRBJ2-1; 10 positions agree with TRBD1. The CDR3 extends 3 residues past the end of the read, so its final part is completed from the germline J gene. J was trimmed by 8 bases and V by 8 bases; bases with no gene match: 6. CDR1 LNHDA and CDR2 SQIVND come from the germline V gene (reference sequence). The CDR3 is 13 residues long.

This clone appeared a few times. From the germline J gene comes the end of the CDR3, since the read stops 3 residues before it. V and J are TRBV7-6 and TRBJ2-7; TRBD1 agrees at 9 bases. The CDR3 contains 18 residues. V was clipped by 4 bases and J by 3 bases; unmatched bases: 16. Germline CDR1 is SGHVS and CDR2 is FNYEAQ. Partial CDR3 DNA: TGTGCCAGCAGCTCCGGGACAGGGATAACGGGGGGCAACTACGAG. This sequence encodes CASSSGTGITGGNYE. The entire CDR3 protein reads CASSSGTGITGGNYEQYF. Looking up the rest from reference TRBV7-6 and TRBJ2-7 gives the full variable domain: GAGVSQSPRYKVTKRGQDVALRCDPISGHVSLYWYRQALGQGPEFLTYFNYEAQQDKSGLPNDRFSAERPEGSISTLTIQRTEQRDSAMYRCASSSGTGITGGNYEQYFGPGTRLTVT.

This CDR3 reads CSVQTGWEETQYF. The CDR3 DNA, read in part, is TGCAGTGTTCAGACAGGGTGGGAAGAGACC. The chain uses TRBV20-1 and TRBJ2-5, with 7 bases lining up with TRBD1. The read terminates 3 residues ahead of where the CDR3 ends, so the germline J gene completes it. Trimming took 7 bases from V and 3 from J; bases not matched to a gene: 8. Looked up from germline, CDR1 is DFQATT and CDR2 is SNEGSKA (reference sequence). CDR3 length equals 13 residues.

Note on this clone: The CDR3 end falls 3 residues outside the read, so it is completed with the germline J gene. The rearrangement links TRBV7-3 to TRBJ1-2; D uncertain. The CDR3 totals 13 residues. Germline CDR1 and CDR2: SGHTA and FQGTGA. V shed 0 bases and J shed 4 bases, with 6 bases lying between them. CDR3 protein: CASSLTPGYGYTF. Partial CDR3 DNA: TGTGCCAGCAGCTTAACCCCAGGCTATGGC.

As for this clone: The read ends 3 residues before the CDR3 terminus; that terminus is restored from the germline J gene. This sequence joins TRBV6-1 and TRBJ2-2; TRBD2 agrees at 12 bases. The V and J ends lost 1 base and 6 bases, in that order; junction bases with no gene match: 6. There are 17 residues in the CDR3. CDR1 MNHNS and CDR2 SASEGT come from the germline V gene. The CDR3 reads CASSEVGLAGGPGELFF. CDR3 bases read: TGTGCCAGCAGTGAAGTGGGTCTAGCGGGGGGGCCCGGGGAG.

There are a few counts of this clone. The CDR3 bases that were read are TGTGCCAGCGCAGGCAGGGCAGACCCTGAA. Translating gives CASAGRADPE. The entire CDR3 protein reads CASAGRADPEAFF. The gene calls are TRBV7-9 and TRBJ1-1, with a possible D match to TRBD1 (5 bases). The sequenced fragment ends 3 residues before the CDR3 boundary, so the rest is inferred from the germline J gene. The V gene lost 8 bases and the J gene lost 6 bases, with 16 bases spanning the gap. The CDR3 runs to 13 residues. Per germline, CDR1 SEHNR and CDR2 FQNEAQ (reference sequence).

This clone rates as medium-sized. The read gets to within 3 residues of the CDR3 end, and the germline J gene fills in the rest. The J gene is TRBJ1-1, the V gene TRBV19; 8 bases are a match to TRBD1. The CDR3 covers 15 residues. Germline V gene lookup returns CDR1 LNHDA and CDR2 SQIVND (reference sequence). Germline trimming cut 7 bases from V and 5 bases from J; bases unmatched to any gene: 12. CDR3 DNA, as far as it was read: TGTGCCAGTACCCTCCGACGACAGGGGAGAACTGAA. Amino acid sequence: CASTLRRQGRTE. The full-length CDR3 reads as CASTLRRQGRTEAFF.

This clone was counted ten times or more. The CDR3 spells CASSISHGAQLLQETQYF. The sequenced CDR3 bases are TGTGCCAGTAGTATATCTCATGGGGCACAGCTCCTCCAAGAGACC. This chain connects TRBV19 to TRBJ2-5; weak D call: TRBD1 (5 bases). The read terminates 3 residues before the CDR3 end, so the remaining end is supplied by the germline J gene. The V and J ends lost 2 bases and 1 base respectively, with 20 bases between them. This CDR3 has 18 residues. Germline V gene sequence: CDR1 LNHDA, CDR2 SQIVND (reference sequence). Based on the CDR3 plus reference TRBV19 and TRBJ2-5, the full variable domain is DGGITQSPKYLFRKEGQNVTLSCEQNLNHDAMYWYRQDPGQGLRLIYYSQIVNDFQKGDIAEGYSVSREKKESFPLTVTSAQKNPTAFYLCASSISHGAQLLQETQYFGPGTRLLVL.

This clone occurred a few times. The DNA ends 3 residues before the CDR3 does, and the rest of the CDR3 is filled in from the germline J gene. This chain uses TRBV2 with TRBJ1-5, with a possible D match to TRBD1 (5 bases). Looked up from germline, CDR1 is SNHLY and CDR2 is FYNNEI. This CDR3 has 14 amino acids. Trimming took 4 bases from V and 2 from J, leaving 9 bases between them. CDR3 region: CASSGGDRNQPQHF. The sequenced CDR3 bases are TGTGCCAGCAGTGGGGGGGATCGCAATCAGCCC.

There are a few counts of this clone. The read stops 3 residues short of the end of the CDR3; the missing end is completed from the germline J gene. This chain links TRBV23-1 with TRBJ2-3; 7 nucleotides line up with TRBD1. TRBV23-1 is known as an ORF, though its function is uncertain. The CDR3 has 17 residues. V lost 3 bases and J lost 3; bases outside the gene matches: 12. The CDR3 loop is CASSHLKRGPGTDTQYF. The CDR3 DNA, read in part, is TGCGCCAGCAGTCATCTCAAAAGGGGGCCGGGGACAGATACG.

This clone was detected only a few times. The read falls 3 residues short of the CDR3 end, and the missing part is taken from the germline J gene. V is TRBV19 and J is TRBJ1-5; 7 bases are a match to TRBD1. The CDR3 is 19 residues long. CDR1 is LNHDA, CDR2 SQIVND, per germline (reference sequence). The V segment lost 3 bases and the J segment 1 base; nucleotides outside the gene matches: 15. The chain's CDR3 is CASSIAGQVTPRSNQPQHF. The DNA read from the CDR3 is TGTGCCAGTAGTATTGCCGGACAGGTGACCCCGCGGAGCAATCAGCCC. The entire variable domain, with the rest obtained from reference TRBV19 and TRBJ1-5, is as follows: DGGITQSPKYLFRKEGQNVTLSCEQNLNHDAMYWYRQDPGQGLRLIYYSQIVNDFQKGDIAEGYSVSREKKESFPLTVTSAQKNPTAFYLCASSIAGQVTPRSNQPQHFGDGTRLSIL.

On this clone: The missing CDR3 end, 3 residues past where the read stops, is filled in from the germline J gene. The chain couples TRBV5-1 to TRBJ1-6; 7 bases are shared with TRBD1. Germline assignment: CDR1 SGHRS and CDR2 YFSETQ. Trimming cost V 3 bases and J 5 bases; bases outside gene matches: 5. There are 15 residues in the CDR3. The CDR3 here is CASSSRTGDNSPLHF. The CDR3 bases that were read are TGCGCCAGCAGCTCCCGTACAGGGGATAATTCACCC.

Concerning this clone: From the germline J gene comes the end of the CDR3, since the read stops 3 residues before it. The rearrangement uses TRBV18 and TRBJ1-2; 9 positions agree with TRBD1. CDR1 is KGHSH, CDR2 LQKENI, per germline. Losses at the gene ends were 3 bases for V and 5 bases for J; bases not matched to a gene: 13. There are 17 residues in the CDR3. CDR3 bases read: TGTGCCAGCTCACCGATATCGAATGCGGGACAGGGATATGGC. It is translated as CASSPISNAGQGYG. The complete CDR3 protein is CASSPISNAGQGYGYTF.

In this sample, this clone is medium-sized (0.01 to 0.1%). The read stops 3 residues short of the end of the CDR3; the missing end is completed from the germline J gene. The rearrangement uses TRBV7-8 and TRBJ2-7; the match to TRBD1 covers 10 bases. CDR1 and CDR2 (germline): SGHVS, FQNEAQ. Trimming at V came to 3 bases and at J to 4 bases, leaving 9 bases not matched to a gene. The CDR3 is 16 residues long. The CDR3 here is CASSLGDRGRSYEQYF. The CDR3 bases that were read are TGTGCCAGCAGCTTGGGAGACAGGGGGCGATCTTACGAG.

In its sample, this clone was seen a few times. The CDR3 end lies 3 residues beyond the end of the read and is filled in from the germline J gene. The chain couples TRBV23-1 to TRBJ2-3; 9 nucleotides line up with TRBD1. TRBV23-1 is annotated as an ORF whose role is uncertain. V lost 2 bases, J lost 2 bases, and 5 bases stayed unmatched. The CDR3 covers 16 residues. Here the CDR3 reads CASSQGTGRPTDTQYF. The DNA read from the CDR3 is TGCGCCAGCAGTCAAGGGACAGGGAGACCCACAGATACG.

This clone has at least ten counts. The read terminates 3 residues before the CDR3 end, so the remaining end is supplied by the germline J gene. J is TRBJ1-1 and V is TRBV18; D uncertain. Trimming took 0 bases from V and 0 from J, leaving 8 bases between them. CDR3 length: 15 residues. Germline CDR1 and CDR2: KGHSH and LQKENI. The covered CDR3 bases are TGTGCCAGCTCACCACCGACAACTGTGAACACTGAA. It codes for CASSPPTTVNTE. The full CDR3 protein reads CASSPPTTVNTEAFF.

Notes on this clone: With the read ending 3 residues before the CDR3 end, the germline J gene is used to fill in that end. The chain uses TRBV7-9 and TRBJ2-1; 8 bases line up with TRBD1. The germline gives CDR1 SEHNR, CDR2 FQNEAQ (reference sequence). The CDR3 has 15 amino acids. The V and J ends lost 7 bases and 3 bases, in that order; junction bases with no gene match: 8. The sequenced CDR3 bases are TGTGCCAGCAAGGGCCGGGACAGGCACTACAATGAG. This sequence encodes CASKGRDRHYNE. The CDR3 in its entirety is CASKGRDRHYNEQFF. The whole variable domain, filled in from reference TRBV7-9 and TRBJ2-1, reads DTGVSQNPRHKITKRGQNVTFRCDPISEHNRLYWYRQTLGQGPEFLTYFQNEAQLEKSRLLSDRFSAERPKGSFSTLEIQRTEQGDSAMYLCASKGRDRHYNEQFFGPGTRLTVL.